A selection of T cell receptor beta chains follows, all from one sample in a study of control samples from healthy donors and cancer patients. The assay was immunoSEQ multiplex PCR, and TCRdb's table has in-frame clones only and misses some. This table holds around 110,000 clones, more than 85% found once. The material sequenced was blood. Receptors were obtained from a man aged 25 to 40 in good health. CDR3s include the opening cysteine and the closing phenylalanine or tryptophan. The order of the fields is clone size, J gene, V gene, CDR3 length, D gene, CDR3 DNA, CDR3 protein. The D gene is left open where the match is weak. Expanded clones are given a class, and other clones once, few, many or no size at all.

NA | TRBJ1-1 | TRBV2 | 16 | NA | TGTGCCAGCAGTGACCCAAAGGACAGAAAGAACACTGAAGCTTTCTTT | CASSDPKDRKNTEAFF
NA | TRBJ2-7 | TRBV29-1 | 17 | NA | TGCAGCGTTCATTATCAGCCACCGGGACAACACTCCTACGAGCAGTACTTC | CSVHYQPPGQHSYEQYF
NA | TRBJ1-5 | TRBV6-5 | 12 | NA | TGTGCCAGAGTAGGGGAGAATCAGCCCCAGCATTTT | CARVGENQPQHF
NA | TRBJ1-1 | TRBV9 | 15 | NA | TGTGCCAGCAGCGTAGATCATAGGGGGGATACTGAAGCTTTCTTT | CASSVDHRGDTEAFF
NA | TRBJ2-5 | TRBV2 | 13 | NA | TGTGCCAGCAGCAGGGACCTGGAAGAGACCCAGTACTTC | CASSRDLEETQYF
NA | TRBJ2-1 | TRBV5-5 | 16 | NA | TGTGCCAGCAGCTTGATTTCCCGGTCCCTGAGGAATGAGCAGTTCTTC | CASSLISRSLRNEQFF
NA | TRBJ2-2 | TRBV11-2 | 17 | NA | TGTGCCAGCAAACCTCTAACGGGACGTCGGAACACCGGGGAGCTGTTTTTT | CASKPLTGRRNTGELFF
NA | TRBJ2-4 | TRBV10-3 | 15 | NA | TGTGCCATCAGTGAGTCGGGAGGGGGGAAAAACATTCAGTACTTC | CAISESGGGKNIQYF
NA | TRBJ1-5 | TRBV18 | 18 | TRBD1 | TGTGCCAGCTCAGTTACCGGGACAGGAGACTTTAGCAATCAGCCCCAGCATTTT | CASSVTGTGDFSNQPQHF
NA | TRBJ1-3 | TRBV12-5 | 16 | NA | TGTGCTAGTGGTTTGGTTGGGGGCGCATCTGGAAACACCATATATTTT | CASGLVGGASGNTIYF
NA | TRBJ2-3 | TRBV27 | 16 | TRBD2 | TGTGCCAGCAGTTTATCGGCTAGCGGGGACACAGATACGCAGTATTTT | CASSLSASGDTDTQYF
NA | TRBJ1-2 | TRBV9 | 15 | NA | TGTGCCAGCAGCGCCGGGACGGGACGGAACTATGGCTACACCTTC | CASSAGTGRNYGYTF
NA | TRBJ2-5 | TRBV18 | 14 | NA | TGTGCCAGCTCACTTTTGGACGGCCAAGAGACCCAGTACTTC | CASSLLDGQETQYF
NA | TRBJ1-4 | TRBV5-1 | 15 | NA | TGCGCCAGCAGAGAATCCGACCAGCCCAATGAAAAACTGTTTTTT | CASRESDQPNEKLFF
few | TRBJ1-2 | TRBV19 | 13 | NA | TGTGCCAGTAATGAACAGCCCCTATATGGCTACACCTTC | CASNEQPLYGYTF
NA | TRBJ1-4 | TRBV11-2 | 15 | TRBD1 | TGTGCCAGCAGCTTAGAAGGGACAGGTGGAGAAAAACTGTTTTTT | CASSLEGTGGEKLFF
NA | TRBJ1-1 | TRBV27 | 15 | NA | TGTGCCAGCAGTTTTGGGACACACCCGAACACTGAAGCTTTCTTT | CASSFGTHPNTEAFF
NA | TRBJ1-4 | TRBV21-1 | 18 | NA | TGTGCCAGCAGCAAAGAGGAAGGGACTTCTGCTCGTGATGAAAAACTGTTTTTT | CASSKEEGTSARDEKLFF